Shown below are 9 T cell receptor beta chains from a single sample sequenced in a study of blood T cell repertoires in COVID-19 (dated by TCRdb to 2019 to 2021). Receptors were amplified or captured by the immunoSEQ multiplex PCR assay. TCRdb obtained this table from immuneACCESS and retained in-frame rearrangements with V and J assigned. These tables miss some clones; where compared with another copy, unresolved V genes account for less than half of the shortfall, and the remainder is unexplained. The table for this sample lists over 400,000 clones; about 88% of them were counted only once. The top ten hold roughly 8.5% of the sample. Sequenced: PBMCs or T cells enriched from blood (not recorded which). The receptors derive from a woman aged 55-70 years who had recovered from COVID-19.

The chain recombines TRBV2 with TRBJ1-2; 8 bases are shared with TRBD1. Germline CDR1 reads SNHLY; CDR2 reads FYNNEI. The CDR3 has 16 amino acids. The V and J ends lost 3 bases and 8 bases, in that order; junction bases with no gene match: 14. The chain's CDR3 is CASSDIGLTGVGGYTF. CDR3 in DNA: TGTGCCAGCAGTGACATTGGATTGACAGGGGTGGGAGGCTACACCTTC.

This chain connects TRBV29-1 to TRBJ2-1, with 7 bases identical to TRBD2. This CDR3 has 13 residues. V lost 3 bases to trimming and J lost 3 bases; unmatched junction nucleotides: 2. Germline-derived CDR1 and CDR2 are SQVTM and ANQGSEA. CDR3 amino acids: CSVERGNYNEQFF. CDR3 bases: TGCAGCGTTGAGCGGGGGAACTACAATGAGCAGTTCTTC.

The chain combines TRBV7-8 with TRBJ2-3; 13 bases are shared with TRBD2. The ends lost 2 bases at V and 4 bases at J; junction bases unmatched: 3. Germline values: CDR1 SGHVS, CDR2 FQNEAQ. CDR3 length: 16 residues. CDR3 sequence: CASSLTSGGAADTQYF. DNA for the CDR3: TGTGCCAGCAGCTTAACTAGCGGGGGGGCCGCAGATACGCAGTATTTT.

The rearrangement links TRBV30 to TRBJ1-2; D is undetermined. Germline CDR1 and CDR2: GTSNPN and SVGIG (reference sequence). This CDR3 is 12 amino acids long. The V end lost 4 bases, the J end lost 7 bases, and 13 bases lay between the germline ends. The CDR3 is CAWMRATSGYTF. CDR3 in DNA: TGTGCCTGGATGCGGGCCACTTCTGGCTACACCTTC. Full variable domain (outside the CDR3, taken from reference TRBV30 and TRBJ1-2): SQTIHQWPATLVQPVGSPLSLECTVEGTSNPNLYWYRQAAGRGLQLLFYSVGIGQISSEVPQNLSASRPQDRQFILSSKKLLLSDSGFYLCAWMRATSGYTFGSGTRLTVV.

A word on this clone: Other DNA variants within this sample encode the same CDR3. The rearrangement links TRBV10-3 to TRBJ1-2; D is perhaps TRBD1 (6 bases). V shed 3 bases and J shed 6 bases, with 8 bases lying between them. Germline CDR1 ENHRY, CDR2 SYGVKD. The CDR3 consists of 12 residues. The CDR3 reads CAISDTGNGYTF. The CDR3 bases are TGTGCCATCAGTGATACAGGGAATGGCTACACCTTC.

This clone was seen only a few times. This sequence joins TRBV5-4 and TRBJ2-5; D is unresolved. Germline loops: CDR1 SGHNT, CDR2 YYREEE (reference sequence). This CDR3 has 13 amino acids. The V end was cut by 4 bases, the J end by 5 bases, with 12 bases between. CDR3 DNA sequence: TGTGCCAGCAGCCGCCCAGGTTTTGAGACCCAGTACTTC. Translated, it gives CASSRPGFETQYF.

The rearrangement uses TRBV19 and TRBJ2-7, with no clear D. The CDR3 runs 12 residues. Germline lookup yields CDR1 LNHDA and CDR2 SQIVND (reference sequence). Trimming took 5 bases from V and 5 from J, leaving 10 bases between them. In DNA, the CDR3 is TGTGCCAGTAGTCCCAGTCGCCACGAGCAGTACTTC. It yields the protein CASSPSRHEQYF.

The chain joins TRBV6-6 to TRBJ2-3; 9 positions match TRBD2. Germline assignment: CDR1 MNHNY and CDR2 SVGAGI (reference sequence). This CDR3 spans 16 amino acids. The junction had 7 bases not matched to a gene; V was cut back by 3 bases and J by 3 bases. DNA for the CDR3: TGTGCCAGCAGTTATCCCCTAGCGGGGTCTACAGATACGCAGTATTTT. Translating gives CASSYPLAGSTDTQYF.

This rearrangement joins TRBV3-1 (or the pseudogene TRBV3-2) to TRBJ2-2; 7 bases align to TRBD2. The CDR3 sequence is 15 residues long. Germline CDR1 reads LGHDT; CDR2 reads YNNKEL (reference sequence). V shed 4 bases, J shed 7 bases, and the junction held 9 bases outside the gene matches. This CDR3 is CASSPPGREDGELFF. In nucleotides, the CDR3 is TGTGCCAGCAGCCCCCCGGGGAGGGAGGACGGGGAGCTGTTTTTT.